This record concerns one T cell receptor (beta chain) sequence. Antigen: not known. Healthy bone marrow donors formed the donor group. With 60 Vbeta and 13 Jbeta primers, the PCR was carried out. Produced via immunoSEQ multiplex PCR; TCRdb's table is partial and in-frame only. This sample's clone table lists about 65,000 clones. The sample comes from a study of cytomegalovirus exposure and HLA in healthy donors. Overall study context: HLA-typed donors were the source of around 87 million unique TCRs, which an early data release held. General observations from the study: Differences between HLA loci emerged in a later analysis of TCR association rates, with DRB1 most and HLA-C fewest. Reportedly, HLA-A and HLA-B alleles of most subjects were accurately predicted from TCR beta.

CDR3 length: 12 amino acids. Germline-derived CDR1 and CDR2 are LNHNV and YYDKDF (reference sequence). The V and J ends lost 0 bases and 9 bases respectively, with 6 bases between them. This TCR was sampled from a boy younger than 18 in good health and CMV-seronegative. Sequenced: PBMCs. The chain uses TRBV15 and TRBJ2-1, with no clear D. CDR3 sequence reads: CATSRDTGEQFF. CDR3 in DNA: TGTGCCACCAGCAGAGATACCGGTGAGCAGTTCTTC.